This T cell receptor (beta chain) was observed in a study of cytomegalovirus exposure and HLA in healthy donors. The overall study: One earlier analysis, a look at about 179 million T cells, found almost 120 million unique TCR beta sequences. An early data release held approximately 85 million unique TCRs from HLA-typed donors. Among the 398 genotyped donors, around 81% were placed in the Caucasian-associated ancestry cluster.

The PCR contained 60 Vbeta and 13 Jbeta primers. Only in-frame clones appear in the TCRdb table, and some are missing; sequencing was by immunoSEQ multiplex PCR. Among some 99,000 clones listed, around 86% were seen once. The CDR3 consists of 13 residues. Trimming left V 0 bases short and J 6 bases short, with 5 bases between. The germline gives CDR1 LGHNA, CDR2 YSLEER. This chain joins TRBV4-3 and TRBJ2-2; D is unclear. This receptor was taken from a woman in her 30s in good health and CMV-seronegative. Input material: PBMCs. The DNA of the CDR3 is TGCGCCAGCAGCCAAGATCAGGCCGGGGAGCTGTTTTTT. Translation: CASSQDQAGELFF.